This T cell receptor (beta chain) was retrieved from a study of T cells in localized non-small cell lung cancer. Trimming took 5 bases from V and 4 from J, leaving 23 bases between them. The CDR3 sequence is 17 residues long. The V gene's germline CDR1 is SGHDN and CDR2 FVKESK. Measured with immunoSEQ multiplex PCR; TCRdb has only the in-frame clones, and not every one. The repertoire consists of 45,000 to 50,000 clones, with roughly nine tenths occurring once and the leading ten covering 2% to 3%. Notes on the study in general: Across samples, adjacent lung featured a median roughly 60 of the top 100 tumor clones. The highest T cell clonality was in uninvolved adjacent lung, above tumor. The study linked higher blood T cell density to longer overall survival. Sequence data derive from only one tumor region, so heterogeneity remains possible.

Notes on this clone: The antigen is not known.

The TCR originated in a man aged 35-75 years with stage II lung adenocarcinoma. The gene calls are TRBV14 and TRBJ1-2; possible D gene TRBD1, 5 bases. The source was PBMCs, collected before any cancer treatment. The CDR3 DNA sequence: TGTGCCAGCAGCGCAGGGCGAGGATTGAGCTCAATCTATGGCTACACCTTC. It codes for CASSAGRGLSSIYGYTF.